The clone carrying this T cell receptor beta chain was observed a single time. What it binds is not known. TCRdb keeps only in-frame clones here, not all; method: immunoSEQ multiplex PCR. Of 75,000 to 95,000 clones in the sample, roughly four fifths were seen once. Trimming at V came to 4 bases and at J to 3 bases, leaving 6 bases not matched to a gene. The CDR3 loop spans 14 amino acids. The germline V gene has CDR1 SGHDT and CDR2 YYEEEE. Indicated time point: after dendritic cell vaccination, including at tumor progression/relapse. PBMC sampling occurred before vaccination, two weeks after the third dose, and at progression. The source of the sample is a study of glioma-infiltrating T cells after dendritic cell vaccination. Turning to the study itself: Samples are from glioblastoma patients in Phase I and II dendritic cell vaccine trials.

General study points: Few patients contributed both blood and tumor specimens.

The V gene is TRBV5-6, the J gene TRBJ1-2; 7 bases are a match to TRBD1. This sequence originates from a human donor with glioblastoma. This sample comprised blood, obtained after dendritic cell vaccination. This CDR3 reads CASSAITGDYGYTF. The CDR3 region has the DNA TGTGCCAGCAGCGCCATTACAGGGGACTATGGCTACACCTTC. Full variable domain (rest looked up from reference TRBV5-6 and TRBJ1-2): DAGVTQSPTHLIKTRGQQVTLRCSPKSGHDTVSWYQQALGQGPQFIFQYYEEEERQRGNFPDRFSGHQFPNYSSELNVNALLLGDSALYLCASSAITGDYGYTFGSGTRLTVV.